The rows below give T cell receptor beta chains drawn from one sample of a study of blood T cell repertoires in COVID-19. Generated by immunoSEQ multiplex PCR, the TCRdb table keeps only in-frame clones and is missing some. The table has approximately 37,000 clones, about 91% seen once. Specimen: peripheral blood. These TCRs come from a woman over 75 with acute or convalescent COVID-19. CDR3s include the opening cysteine and the closing phenylalanine or tryptophan. D genes are given only for firm matches. Size tells how often a clone was seen (once, few, many) or the class of an expanded clone, and some rows leave it out.

j_gene: TRBJ2-7
v_gene: TRBV6-5
abundance: once
d_gene: TRBD2
CDR3aa: CASSYSAVLAGEQYF
CDR3nt: TGTGCCAGCAGTTACTCGGCCGTCCTAGCGGGGGAGCAGTACTTC

j_gene: TRBJ2-7
v_gene: TRBV2
abundance: NA
d_gene: TRBD1
CDR3aa: CASSGGQGVNEQYF
CDR3nt: TGTGCCAGCAGTGGAGGGCAGGGGGTCAACGAGCAGTACTTC

j_gene: TRBJ1-2
v_gene: TRBV10-1
abundance: NA
d_gene: TRBD1
CDR3aa: CASSELRTGGRGYGYTF
CDR3nt: TGCGCCAGCAGTGAGCTTAGGACAGGGGGCAGGGGCTATGGCTACACCTTC

j_gene: TRBJ2-3
v_gene: TRBV11-3
abundance: NA
d_gene: NA
CDR3aa: CASSLGSGTDTQYF
CDR3nt: TGTGCCAGCAGCTTAGGGAGTGGCACAGATACGCAGTATTTT

j_gene: TRBJ2-6
v_gene: TRBV11-1
abundance: NA
d_gene: NA
CDR3aa: CASRWGSGSGANVLTF
CDR3nt: TGTGCCAGCAGGTGGGGAAGCGGCTCTGGGGCCAACGTCCTGACTTTC

j_gene: TRBJ2-7
v_gene: TRBV3-1/TRBV3-2
abundance: NA
d_gene: TRBD2
CDR3aa: CASSQDTPSGGETYEQYF
CDR3nt: TGTGCCAGCAGCCAAGATACACCTAGCGGGGGGGAAACCTACGAGCAGTACTTC

j_gene: TRBJ1-6
v_gene: TRBV6-5
abundance: NA
d_gene: TRBD1
CDR3aa: CASSYREGQPLHF
CDR3nt: TGTGCCAGCAGTTACCGGGAGGGACAGCCCCTCCACTTT

j_gene: TRBJ1-4
v_gene: TRBV5-6
abundance: NA
d_gene: NA
CDR3aa: CASSPRQSNEKLFF
CDR3nt: TGTGCCAGCAGCCCAAGACAGTCTAATGAAAAACTGTTTTTT

j_gene: TRBJ2-1
v_gene: TRBV19
abundance: NA
d_gene: TRBD1
CDR3aa: CASSIGTGGYNEQFF
CDR3nt: TGTGCCAGTAGTATAGGGACAGGGGGCTACAATGAGCAGTTCTTC

j_gene: TRBJ2-1
v_gene: TRBV9
abundance: NA
d_gene: NA
CDR3aa: CASSVAGSNEQFF
CDR3nt: TGTGCCAGCAGCGTAGCCGGTTCCAATGAGCAGTTCTTC

j_gene: TRBJ1-5
v_gene: TRBV3-1/TRBV3-2
abundance: NA
d_gene: NA
CDR3aa: CAIEARRGSVVDQPQHF
CDR3nt: TGTGCCATCGAGGCTCGGAGGGGAAGTGTAGTGGATCAGCCCCAGCATTTT

j_gene: TRBJ1-2
v_gene: TRBV10-2
abundance: NA
d_gene: NA
CDR3aa: CASRRGINYGYTF
CDR3nt: TGCGCCAGCAGGAGGGGGATTAACTATGGCTACACCTTC

j_gene: TRBJ2-1
v_gene: TRBV3-1/TRBV3-2
abundance: NA
d_gene: NA
CDR3aa: CASSHRDPGYEQFF
CDR3nt: TGTGCCAGCAGCCACCGGGATCCTGGCTATGAGCAGTTCTTC

j_gene: TRBJ2-5
v_gene: TRBV5-1
abundance: NA
d_gene: NA
CDR3aa: CASKTDSETQYF
CDR3nt: TGCGCCAGCAAGACAGATTCGGAGACCCAGTACTTC

j_gene: TRBJ1-4
v_gene: TRBV7-2
abundance: once
d_gene: NA
CDR3aa: CASSLVHGNNEKLFF
CDR3nt: TGTGCCAGCAGCTTAGTTCACGGGAATAATGAAAAACTGTTTTTT

j_gene: TRBJ2-5
v_gene: TRBV4-1
abundance: NA
d_gene: TRBD1
CDR3aa: CASSRGQGEGETQYF
CDR3nt: TGCGCCAGCAGCCGAGGACAGGGGGAGGGAGAGACCCAGTACTTC

j_gene: TRBJ1-1
v_gene: TRBV3-1/TRBV3-2
abundance: NA
d_gene: NA
CDR3aa: CASSQVMREGAFF
CDR3nt: TGTGCCAGCAGCCAAGTAATGCGGGAAGGAGCTTTCTTT

j_gene: TRBJ2-3
v_gene: TRBV9
abundance: NA
d_gene: NA
CDR3aa: CASSGTQGGLDTQYF
CDR3nt: TGTGCCAGCAGCGGGACCCAGGGAGGATTAGATACGCAGTATTTT

j_gene: TRBJ1-3
v_gene: TRBV25-1
abundance: NA
d_gene: TRBD1
CDR3aa: CASRSLLGQGGNTIYF
CDR3nt: TGTGCCAGCAGGAGTTTGCTGGGACAGGGCGGAAACACCATATATTTT

j_gene: TRBJ1-5
v_gene: TRBV18
abundance: NA
d_gene: NA
CDR3aa: CASSTGTSNSNQPQHF
CDR3nt: TGTGCCAGCTCAACCGGGACATCAAATAGCAATCAGCCCCAGCATTTT

j_gene: TRBJ1-1
v_gene: TRBV12-3/TRBV12-4
abundance: NA
d_gene: NA
CDR3aa: CASSLSAGSEAFF
CDR3nt: TGTGCCAGCAGTTTATCTGCGGGCAGCGAAGCTTTCTTT

j_gene: TRBJ2-4
v_gene: TRBV4-3
abundance: NA
d_gene: TRBD2
CDR3aa: CASSHSLGGGQPLAKNIQYF
CDR3nt: TGCGCCAGCAGCCACTCACTCGGGGGGGGCCAGCCCTTAGCCAAAAACATTCAGTACTTC

j_gene: TRBJ1-6
v_gene: TRBV3-1/TRBV3-2
abundance: NA
d_gene: NA
CDR3aa: CASSQSVVGSPLHF
CDR3nt: TGTGCCAGCAGCCAAAGCGTGGTGGGTTCACCCCTCCACTTT

j_gene: TRBJ1-6
v_gene: TRBV3-1/TRBV3-2
abundance: NA
d_gene: NA
CDR3aa: CASSPGQYNSPLHF
CDR3nt: TGTGCCAGCAGCCCCGGACAGTATAATTCACCCCTCCACTTT

j_gene: TRBJ2-1
v_gene: TRBV6-5
abundance: NA
d_gene: TRBD2
CDR3aa: CASSRGLAPHNEQFF
CDR3nt: TGTGCCAGCAGCAGAGGACTAGCGCCGCACAATGAGCAGTTCTTC

j_gene: TRBJ1-2
v_gene: TRBV10-3
abundance: NA
d_gene: TRBD1
CDR3aa: CAISEDRGGYTF
CDR3nt: TGTGCCATCAGTGAGGACAGGGGCGGCTACACCTTC

j_gene: TRBJ1-1
v_gene: TRBV5-1
abundance: NA
d_gene: TRBD1
CDR3aa: CASSLAVRGDTEAFF
CDR3nt: TGCGCCAGCAGCTTGGCCGTCAGGGGGGACACTGAAGCTTTCTTT

j_gene: TRBJ1-6
v_gene: TRBV19
abundance: NA
d_gene: NA
CDR3aa: CASTGRGHSPLHF
CDR3nt: TGTGCCAGTACAGGGCGAGGCCACTCACCCCTCCACTTT

j_gene: TRBJ2-3
v_gene: TRBV24-1
abundance: once
d_gene: NA
CDR3aa: CATSDLAGHWTDTQYF
CDR3nt: TGTGCCACCAGTGATTTGGCGGGGCACTGGACAGATACGCAGTATTTT

j_gene: TRBJ1-5
v_gene: TRBV27
abundance: NA
d_gene: NA
CDR3aa: CASSLSRNQPQHF
CDR3nt: TGTGCCAGCAGTTTATCGAGAAATCAGCCCCAGCATTTT

j_gene: TRBJ2-3
v_gene: TRBV7-3
abundance: NA
d_gene: NA
CDR3aa: CASSLEGGPDTQYF
CDR3nt: TGTGCCAGCAGCTTAGAGGGGGGGCCAGATACGCAGTATTTT

j_gene: TRBJ2-5
v_gene: TRBV19
abundance: NA
d_gene: NA
CDR3aa: CASSLGQTQYF
CDR3nt: TGTGCCAGTAGCCTAGGCCAGACCCAGTACTTC

j_gene: TRBJ2-2
v_gene: TRBV29-1
abundance: NA
d_gene: NA
CDR3aa: CSVEGGRGSNTGELFF
CDR3nt: TGCAGCGTTGAGGGAGGCAGGGGGTCTAACACCGGGGAGCTGTTTTTT

j_gene: TRBJ2-5
v_gene: TRBV4-1
abundance: NA
d_gene: NA
CDR3aa: CASSQTPTGRGFSPETQYF
CDR3nt: TGCGCCAGCAGCCAGACACCCACCGGACGGGGGTTCTCTCCAGAGACCCAGTACTTC

j_gene: TRBJ2-2
v_gene: TRBV6-2/TRBV6-3
abundance: NA
d_gene: TRBD1
CDR3aa: CASSGPGTVVAGELFF
CDR3nt: TGTGCCAGCAGTGGTCCCGGGACAGTCGTCGCCGGGGAGCTGTTTTTT

j_gene: TRBJ1-1
v_gene: TRBV2
abundance: NA
d_gene: TRBD1
CDR3aa: CASSLGTGGTEAFF
CDR3nt: TGTGCCAGCAGCTTAGGGACAGGGGGCACTGAAGCTTTCTTT

j_gene: TRBJ1-4
v_gene: TRBV3-1/TRBV3-2
abundance: NA
d_gene: NA
CDR3aa: CASSQQGTNEKLFF
CDR3nt: TGTGCCAGCAGCCAGCAGGGGACTAATGAAAAACTGTTTTTT

j_gene: TRBJ2-3
v_gene: TRBV5-1
abundance: NA
d_gene: TRBD1
CDR3aa: CASSKGQIASTDTQYF
CDR3nt: TGCGCCAGCAGCAAGGGACAGATCGCTAGCACAGATACGCAGTATTTT

j_gene: TRBJ1-2
v_gene: TRBV6-5
abundance: NA
d_gene: NA
CDR3aa: CASSYSNRGSYGYTF
CDR3nt: TGTGCCAGCAGTTACTCGAACCGGGGGTCCTATGGCTACACCTTC

j_gene: TRBJ2-6
v_gene: TRBV6-5
abundance: once
d_gene: NA
CDR3aa: CASKSYSGANVLTF
CDR3nt: TGTGCCAGCAAGAGTTACTCTGGGGCCAACGTCCTGACTTTC

j_gene: TRBJ1-1
v_gene: TRBV12-3/TRBV12-4
abundance: once
d_gene: NA
CDR3aa: CASSPTNTEAFF
CDR3nt: TGTGCCAGCAGTCCTACGAACACTGAAGCTTTCTTT

j_gene: TRBJ1-6
v_gene: TRBV2
abundance: NA
d_gene: TRBD1
CDR3aa: CASSRQGNYNSPLHF
CDR3nt: TGTGCCAGTAGCCGACAGGGAAACTATAATTCACCCCTCCACTTT

j_gene: TRBJ1-2
v_gene: TRBV19
abundance: NA
d_gene: TRBD1
CDR3aa: CASRTLTGTFNYGYTF
CDR3nt: TGTGCCAGTAGGACTCTGACAGGGACTTTTAACTATGGCTACACCTTC